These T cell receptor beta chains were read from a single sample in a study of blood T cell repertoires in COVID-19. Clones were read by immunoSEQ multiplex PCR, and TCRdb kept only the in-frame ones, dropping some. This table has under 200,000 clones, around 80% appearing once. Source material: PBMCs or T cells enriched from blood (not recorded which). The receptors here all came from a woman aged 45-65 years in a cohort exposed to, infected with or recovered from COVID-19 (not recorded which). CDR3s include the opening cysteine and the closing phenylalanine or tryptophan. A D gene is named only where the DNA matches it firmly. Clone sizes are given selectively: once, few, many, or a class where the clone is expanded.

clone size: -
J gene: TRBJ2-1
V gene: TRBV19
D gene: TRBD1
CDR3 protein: CASRQGISYNEQFF
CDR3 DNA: TGTGCCAGCAGACAGGGGATCTCCTACAATGAGCAGTTCTTC

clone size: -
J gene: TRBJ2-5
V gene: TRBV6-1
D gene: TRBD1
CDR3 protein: CASSEGVDRGKETQYF
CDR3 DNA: TGTGCCAGCAGTGAAGGTGTGGACAGGGGGAAAGAGACCCAGTACTTC

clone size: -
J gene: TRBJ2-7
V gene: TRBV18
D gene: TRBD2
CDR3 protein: CASSSGTSGYEQYF
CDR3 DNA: TGTGCCAGCTCATCAGGGACTAGCGGGTACGAGCAGTACTTC

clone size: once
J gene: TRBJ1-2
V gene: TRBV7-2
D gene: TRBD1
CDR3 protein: CASSLGGTGSGTF
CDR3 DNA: TGTGCCAGCAGCTTAGGGGGGACAGGGAGCGGAACCTTC

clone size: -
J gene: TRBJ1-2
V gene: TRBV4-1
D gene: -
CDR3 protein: CASTFPDSLHYTF
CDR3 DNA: TGCGCCAGCACCTTCCCCGACAGCCTCCACTACACCTTC

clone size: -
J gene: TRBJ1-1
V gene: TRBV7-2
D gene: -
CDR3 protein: CASSLAGGNTEAFF
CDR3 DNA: TGTGCCAGCAGCTTAGCAGGCGGAAACACTGAAGCTTTCTTT

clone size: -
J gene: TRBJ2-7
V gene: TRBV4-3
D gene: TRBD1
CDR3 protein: CASSQAGQGPYEQYF
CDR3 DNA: TGCGCCAGCAGCCAGGCGGGACAGGGACCCTACGAGCAGTACTTC

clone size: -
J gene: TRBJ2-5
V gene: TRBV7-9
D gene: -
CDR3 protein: CASSSSAGETQYF
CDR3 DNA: TGTGCCAGCAGCTCGTCGGCGGGGGAGACCCAGTACTTC

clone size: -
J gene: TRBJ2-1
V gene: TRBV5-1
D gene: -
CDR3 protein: CASMRNNEQFF
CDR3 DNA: TGCGCCAGCATGAGGAACAATGAGCAGTTCTTC

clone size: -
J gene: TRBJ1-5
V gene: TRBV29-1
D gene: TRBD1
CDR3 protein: CSVRDRDNQPQHF
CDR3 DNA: TGCAGCGTGCGGGACAGGGACAATCAGCCCCAGCATTTT

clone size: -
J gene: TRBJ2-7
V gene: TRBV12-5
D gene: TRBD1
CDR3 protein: CASGLGQGTTYEQYF
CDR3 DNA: TGTGCTAGTGGCCTCGGACAGGGGACTACCTACGAGCAGTACTTC

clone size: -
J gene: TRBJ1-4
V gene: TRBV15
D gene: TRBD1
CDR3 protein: CATSMGLQTGGGNEKLFF
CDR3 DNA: TGTGCCACCAGCATGGGCCTCCAAACAGGGGGCGGTAATGAAAAACTGTTTTTT

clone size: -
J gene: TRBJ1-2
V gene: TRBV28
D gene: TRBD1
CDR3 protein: CASSYLRTGPTGGYTF
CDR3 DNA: TGTGCCAGCAGTTATCTTAGGACAGGGCCAACGGGGGGCTACACCTTC

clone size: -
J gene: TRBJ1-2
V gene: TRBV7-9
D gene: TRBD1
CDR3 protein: CASSLGGQGGGYTF
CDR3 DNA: TGTGCCAGCAGCTTAGGGGGACAGGGAGGTGGCTACACCTTC

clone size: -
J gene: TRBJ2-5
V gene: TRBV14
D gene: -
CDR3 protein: CASSQDRPPVETQYF
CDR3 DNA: TGTGCCAGCAGCCAAGACCGCCCCCCGGTAGAGACCCAGTACTTC

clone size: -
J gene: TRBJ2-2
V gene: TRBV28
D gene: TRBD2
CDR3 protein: CASSLTSGALVRLFF
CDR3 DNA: TGTGCCAGCAGTTTGACTAGCGGGGCCCTAGTCAGGCTGTTTTTT

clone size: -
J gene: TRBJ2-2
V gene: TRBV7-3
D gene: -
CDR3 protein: CASSPEGVGATGELFF
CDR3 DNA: TGTGCCAGCAGCCCGGAAGGGGTGGGGGCCACCGGGGAGCTGTTTTTT

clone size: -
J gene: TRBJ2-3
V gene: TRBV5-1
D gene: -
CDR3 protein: CASSLVSGADTQYF
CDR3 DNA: TGCGCCAGCAGCTTGGTCTCAGGGGCAGATACGCAGTATTTT

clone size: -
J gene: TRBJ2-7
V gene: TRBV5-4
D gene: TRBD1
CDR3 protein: CASSPDRVYEQYF
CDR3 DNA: TGTGCCAGCAGCCCGGACAGGGTGTACGAGCAGTACTTC

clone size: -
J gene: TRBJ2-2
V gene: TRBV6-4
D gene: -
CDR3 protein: CASSPEENTGELFF
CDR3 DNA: TGTGCCAGCAGTCCGGAGGAGAACACCGGGGAGCTGTTTTTT

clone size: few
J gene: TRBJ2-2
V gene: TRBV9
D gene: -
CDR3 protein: CASSVGGGQVPGELFF
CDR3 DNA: TGTGCCAGCAGCGTAGGGGGAGGACAGGTTCCCGGGGAGCTGTTTTTT

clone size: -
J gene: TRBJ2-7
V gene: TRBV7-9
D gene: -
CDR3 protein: CASSLQTGKEQYF
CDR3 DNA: TGTGCCAGCAGCTTACAGACCGGGAAAGAGCAGTACTTC

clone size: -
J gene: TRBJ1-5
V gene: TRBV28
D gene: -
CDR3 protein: CAGGRSNQPQHF
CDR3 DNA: TGTGCCGGAGGACGAAGTAATCAGCCCCAGCATTTT

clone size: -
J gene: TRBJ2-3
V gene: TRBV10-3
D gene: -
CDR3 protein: CAISESNTDTQYF
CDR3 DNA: TGTGCCATCAGTGAGTCTAACACAGATACGCAGTATTTT

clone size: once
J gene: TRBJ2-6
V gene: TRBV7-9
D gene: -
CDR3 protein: CASSLVGQGLTGANVLTF
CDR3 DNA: TGTGCCAGCAGCTTAGTCGGGCAGGGCTTGACTGGGGCCAACGTCCTGACTTTC

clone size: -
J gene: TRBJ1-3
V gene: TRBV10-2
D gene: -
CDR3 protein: CASSESPGSSSGNTIYF
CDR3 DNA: TGCGCCAGCAGTGAGTCCCCGGGGTCTAGCTCTGGAAACACCATATATTTT

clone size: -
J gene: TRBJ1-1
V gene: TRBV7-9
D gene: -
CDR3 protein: CASSLVGGSRTEAFF
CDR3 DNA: TGTGCCAGCAGCTTAGTTGGGGGGAGTAGGACTGAAGCTTTCTTT

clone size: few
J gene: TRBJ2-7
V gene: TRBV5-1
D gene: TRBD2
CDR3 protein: CASSLAQREFHEQYF
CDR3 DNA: TGCGCCAGCAGCTTGGCCCAGCGGGAGTTTCACGAGCAGTACTTC

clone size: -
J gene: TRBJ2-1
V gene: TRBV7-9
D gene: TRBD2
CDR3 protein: CASSLILAGGGYEQFF
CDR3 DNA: TGTGCCAGCAGCTTAATTCTCGCGGGAGGTGGCTATGAGCAGTTCTTC

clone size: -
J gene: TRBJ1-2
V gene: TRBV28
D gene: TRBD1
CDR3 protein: CASSWTGEVSYGYTF
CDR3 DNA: TGTGCCAGCAGCTGGACAGGGGAGGTGAGCTATGGCTACACCTTC

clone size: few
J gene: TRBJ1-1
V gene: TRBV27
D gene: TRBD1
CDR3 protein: CASSREGARHTEAFF
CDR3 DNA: TGTGCCAGCAGTCGAGAGGGGGCGCGGCACACTGAAGCTTTCTTT

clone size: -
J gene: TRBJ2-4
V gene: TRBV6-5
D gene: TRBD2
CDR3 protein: CASSPPGGSSVQYF
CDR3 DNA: TGTGCCAGCAGCCCACCGGGCGGGAGTTCCGTTCAGTACTTC

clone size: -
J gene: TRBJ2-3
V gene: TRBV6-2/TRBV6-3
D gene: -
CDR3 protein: CASSYSSSPTDTQYF
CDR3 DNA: TGTGCCAGCAGTTACTCCTCTAGTCCAACAGATACGCAGTATTTT

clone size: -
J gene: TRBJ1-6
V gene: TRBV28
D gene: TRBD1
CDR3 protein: CASSTPGQGGSPLHF
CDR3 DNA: TGTGCCAGCAGCACCCCCGGACAGGGCGGGTCACCCCTCCACTTT

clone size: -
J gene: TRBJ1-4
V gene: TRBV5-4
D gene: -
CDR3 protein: CASSLSGGARTNEKLFF
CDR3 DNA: TGTGCCAGCAGCCTGTCTGGGGGCGCGCGGACTAATGAAAAACTGTTTTTT